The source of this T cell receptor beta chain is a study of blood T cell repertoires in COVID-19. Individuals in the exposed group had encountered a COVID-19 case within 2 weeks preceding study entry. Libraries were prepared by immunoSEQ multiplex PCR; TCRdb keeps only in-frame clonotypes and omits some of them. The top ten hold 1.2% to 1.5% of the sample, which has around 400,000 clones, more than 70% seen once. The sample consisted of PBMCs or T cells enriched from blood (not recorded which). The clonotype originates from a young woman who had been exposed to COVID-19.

For the CDR3, the DNA is TGTGCCAGCAGCCAACAGGTTCAGAATGAAAAACTGTTTTTT. Amino acid sequence: CASSQQVQNEKLFF. V gene TRBV3-1 (or the pseudogene TRBV3-2) combines with J gene TRBJ1-4; D ambiguous. This CDR3 has 14 amino acids. V gave up 2 bases and J gave up 5 bases, with 9 bases separating them. Germline V gene lookup returns CDR1 LGHDT and CDR2 YNNKEL (reference sequence).